One sample yielded the 19 T cell receptor beta chains listed below, sequenced in a study of T cells in narcolepsy. Measured with immunoSEQ multiplex PCR; TCRdb has only the in-frame clones, and not every one. The sample has 30,000 to 35,000 clones, more than 75% seen once. Sequencing used CD45RA- memory CD4+ T cells from PBMCs. These receptors were obtained from a human donor with narcolepsy.

The chain employs TRBV7-8 and TRBJ1-6; D gene unclear. V lost 5 bases and J 8 bases, leaving 7 bases between the germline ends. The CDR3 has 12 amino acids. In germline, CDR1 is SGHVS, CDR2 FQNEAQ. CDR3 region: CASSPQYSPLHF. DNA for the CDR3: TGTGCCAGCAGCCCCCAATATTCACCCCTCCACTTT.

V and J are TRBV11-2 and TRBJ1-1, with D unclear. Germline V gene data show CDR1 as SGHAT and CDR2 as FQNNGV. V was pared by 3 bases and J by 0 bases, with 8 bases between. The CDR3 is 14 amino acids. The CDR3 loop is CASSFQAVNTEAFF. CDR3 in DNA: TGTGCCAGCAGCTTTCAGGCAGTGAACACTGAAGCTTTCTTT.

The chain recombines TRBV7-9 with TRBJ2-5; 11 bases are shared with TRBD2. V dropped 1 base and J dropped 2; count of bases not matched to a gene: 0. This CDR3 is 15 amino acids long. In germline, CDR1 is SEHNR, CDR2 FQNEAQ (reference sequence). Here the CDR3 DNA reads TGTGCCAGCAGCTTAGGGACTAGCGGGCAAGAGACCCAGTACTTC. Its translation: CASSLGTSGQETQYF.

The V and J genes are TRBV7-8 and TRBJ2-6; TRBD1 is a possible D gene (5 bases). CDR3 length: 16 residues. Looked up from germline, CDR1 is SGHVS and CDR2 is FQNEAQ. V shed 7 bases and J shed 0 bases, with 13 bases lying between them. CDR3 sequence reads: CASTPLRDSGANVLTF. CDR3 nucleotides: TGTGCCAGCACCCCACTCAGGGACTCTGGGGCCAACGTCCTGACTTTC.

The CDR3 loop is CASSPRQGANSPLHF. The CDR3 nucleotides are TGTGCCAGCAGCCCCCGACAGGGGGCGAATTCACCCCTCCACTTT. This rearrangement joins TRBV9 to TRBJ1-6, with 10 bases fitting TRBD1. The CDR3 extends over 15 amino acids. Trimming at V came to 4 bases and at J to 7 bases, leaving 5 bases not matched to a gene. Germline-derived CDR1 and CDR2 are SGDLS and YYNGEE.

This clone was found once. The rearrangement joins TRBV18 to TRBJ2-3, with D possibly being TRBD1 (6 bases). V lost 6 bases and J 0 bases, leaving 16 bases between the germline ends. The CDR3 has 16 residues. Germline V CDR1 and CDR2: KGHSH, LQKENI. CDR3: CASSPSGTSSTDTQYF. The CDR3 bases are TGTGCCAGCTCCCCCTCCGGGACATCTAGCACAGATACGCAGTATTTT. Combining the CDR3 with reference TRBV18 and TRBJ2-3 gives the whole variable domain NAGVMQNPRHLVRRRGQEARLRCSPMKGHSHVYWYRQLPEEGLKFMVYLQKENIIDESGMPKERFSAEFPKEGPSILRIQQVVRGDSAAYFCASSPSGTSSTDTQYFGPGTRLTVL.

This chain connects TRBV2 to TRBJ1-5; 9 nucleotides agree with TRBD1. CDR3 length: 15 amino acids. The trim removed 6 bases at V and 4 bases at J, leaving 7 bases unmatched. CDR1 is SNHLY and CDR2 is FYNNEI in the germline V gene. The CDR3 spells CASRQTDRGNQPQHF. DNA of the CDR3: TGTGCCAGCAGGCAAACGGACAGGGGAAATCAGCCCCAGCATTTT.

CDR3 sequence (DNA): TGTGCCAGCAGCGCCGGACACCCCGTGGGCGAGCAGTACTTC. This translates into CASSAGHPVGEQYF. The chain couples TRBV5-6 to TRBJ2-7; possible D gene TRBD1, 5 bases. V lost 4 bases, J lost 6 bases, and 17 bases lay in between. This CDR3 spans 14 amino acids. CDR1 and CDR2 (germline): SGHDT, YYEEEE. Based on the CDR3 plus reference TRBV5-6 and TRBJ2-7, the full variable domain is DAGVTQSPTHLIKTRGQQVTLRCSPKSGHDTVSWYQQALGQGPQFIFQYYEEEERQRGNFPDRFSGHQFPNYSSELNVNALLLGDSALYLCASSAGHPVGEQYFGPGTRLTVT.

The sample holds one count of this clone. The genes are TRBV27 and TRBJ1-2; D remains ambiguous. V lost 4 bases, J lost 3 bases, and 9 bases lay in between. Looked up from germline, CDR1 is MNHEY and CDR2 is SMNVEV (reference sequence). CDR3 length equals 13 residues. The CDR3 protein is CASSSAAYYGYTF. The CDR3 region has the DNA TGTGCCAGCAGTTCGGCTGCTTACTATGGCTACACCTTC.

V and J are TRBV15 and TRBJ2-5; possible D gene TRBD2, 6 bases. The CDR3 contains 16 residues. CDR1 is LNHNV and CDR2 is YYDKDF in the germline V gene (reference sequence). Trimming removed 0 bases from V and 4 bases from J, with 15 bases in between. The CDR3 bases are TGTGCCACCAGCAGAGAAGCAGGCGGGACGGGAGAGACCCAGTACTTC. Translated, it gives CATSREAGGTGETQYF.

DNA for the CDR3: TGTGCCAGCAGCTTAGACAATCAGCCCCAGCATTTT. This sequence encodes CASSLDNQPQHF. This chain uses TRBV7-6 with TRBJ1-5; the D is unclear. This CDR3 has 12 residues. The V and J ends lost 1 base and 3 bases respectively, with 1 base between them. Germline CDR1 SGHVS, CDR2 FNYEAQ.

The sample holds a few counts of this clone. The V and J genes are TRBV7-2 and TRBJ1-1; D might be TRBD1 (6 bases). Germline CDR1 SGHTA, CDR2 FQGNSA. Trimming cost V 4 bases and J 0 bases, with 18 bases left between them. The CDR3 totals 17 residues. The CDR3 coding sequence is TGTGCCAGCAGCTCTCGGGGGGCGGGGGCCCTGAACACTGAAGCTTTCTTT. Translating gives CASSSRGAGALNTEAFF. Together with reference TRBV7-2 and TRBJ1-1, the CDR3 gives the full variable domain: GAGVSQSPSNKVTEKGKDVELRCDPISGHTALYWYRQSLGQGLEFLIYFQGNSAPDKSGLPSDRFSAERTGGSVSTLTIQRTQQEDSAVYLCASSSRGAGALNTEAFFGQGTRLTVV.

By sample share, this clone is medium-sized. The chain couples TRBV4-3 to TRBJ1-2; tentatively, D is TRBD1 (6 bases). This CDR3 has 14 amino acids. CDR1 LGHNA and CDR2 YSLEER come from the germline V gene. Trimming removed 0 bases at V and 6 bases at J, with 11 bases between. In DNA, the CDR3 is TGCGCCAGCAGCCAAGATAGGGACATCGATGGCTACACCTTC. Translated: CASSQDRDIDGYTF.

This chain uses TRBV27 with TRBJ2-5, with 8 bases identical to TRBD2. The end of the DNA is better explained by TRBJ2-7, so the J call may be wrong. The CDR3 extends over 15 amino acids. The V gene's germline CDR1 is MNHEY and CDR2 SMNVEV (reference sequence). The CDR3 loop reads CASSFKAGAIYEQYF. CDR3 bases: TGTGCCAGCAGTTTCAAAGCGGGAGCGATCTACGAGCAGTACTTC.

V gene TRBV6-1 combines with J gene TRBJ2-7; 10 bases are a match to TRBD1. The CDR3 consists of 13 residues. Germline V gives CDR1 MNHNS, CDR2 SASEGT. After removal of 5 bases from V and 6 bases from J, the junction contained 4 bases not matched to a gene. In DNA form, the CDR3 reads TGTGCCAGCAGTATGGGACAGGGGAGCGAGCAGTACTTC. Translating it yields CASSMGQGSEQYF.

The chain recombines TRBV6-1 with TRBJ1-5; no definite D call. With 1 base removed from V and 4 bases from J, the gap between germline ends came to 8 bases. Germline CDR1 is MNHNS and CDR2 is SASEGT. CDR3 size: 14 residues. The DNA for the CDR3 is TGTGCCAGCAGTGAAGTGTCACGTAATCAGCCCCAGCATTTT. Its translation is CASSEVSRNQPQHF.

This chain uses TRBV28 with TRBJ2-2; 14 bases are a match to TRBD2. The V and J ends lost 0 bases and 6 bases, in that order; junction bases with no gene match: 3. Looked up from germline, CDR1 is MDHEN and CDR2 is SYDVKM. The CDR3 spans 17 residues. The CDR3 loop reads CASSLWRLAGGPGELFF. The CDR3, as DNA: TGTGCCAGCAGTTTATGGAGACTAGCGGGAGGGCCCGGGGAGCTGTTTTTT.

The chain has TRBV28 and TRBJ2-3; TRBD2 matches at 7 bases. Losses at the gene ends were 5 bases for V and 1 base for J; bases not matched to a gene: 9. The germline gives CDR1 MDHEN, CDR2 SYDVKM. There are 16 residues in the CDR3. CDR3 DNA: TGTGCCAGCAGTCCTCAGACTAGCCCCGGCACAGATACGCAGTATTTT. The encoded protein is CASSPQTSPGTDTQYF.

The CDR3 DNA reads TGTGCCAGCAGTGAAGCATCACAGTCCCAGCATTTT. Its protein is CASSEASQSQHF. V gene TRBV6-5 combines with J gene TRBJ1-5; D is undetermined. CDR1 and CDR2 (germline): MNHEY, SVGAGI. V lost 5 bases to trimming and J lost 11 bases, with 13 bases between them. The CDR3 consists of 12 residues.